The sequence of this TCR beta chain was determined in a study of T-cell reconstitution after alpha-beta-depleted transplantation in children (dated by TCRdb to the mid-2010s). In the study overall: T-cell immune reconstitution after TCRalphabeta/CD19-depleted allogeneic hematopoietic cell transplantation in children was quantitatively tracked in the study by means of TCR repertoire profiling. Study-wide findings and limitations: The frequencies of hyperexpanded clones fell over the following months, and after one year, T-cell counts and TCRbeta diversity were mostly attributed to newly produced T cells. In some patients, the high TCRbeta diversity seen at day 60 was put down to recipient T cells and intrathymic progenitors that had survived conditioning. The apparently early recovery of alphabetaT-cell counts about two months after transplant reportedly depended on only several hundred rapidly expanded clones that came from non-depleted graft cells.

The library was made by PCR. Sequencer: Illumina HiSeq 2500. Molecular barcoding was employed in the preparation of TCR libraries, with unique molecular identifiers being used to normalize TCRbeta repertoire quantification. TCRdb handled the public reads itself, with Q25 trimming in fastp and clone calling in MiXCR, and kept productive beta chains. Rows merge per CDR3 protein into single entries with the most common DNA and genes. The sample table lists about 900,000 distinct CDR3 sequences, about 29% of them with a count of one. The biggest ten clones account for over 25% of the sample. In the paper's terms, the treatment or condition label means: allogeneic hematopoietic cell transplantation with graft depleted of TCRalphabeta T cells and CD19 B cells. TCRalphabeta/CD19-depleted allogeneic hematopoietic cell grafts were given to the transplant recipients, all of whom were children. As for this clonotype: The target of this receptor is not known. Base qualities are not provided; no much larger clone lies one nucleotide away.

The CDR3 holds 13 amino acids from the cysteine to the phenylalanine. The entry retains the CDR3 DNA only, 39 bases that are in frame from base 1. V lost 10 bases and J lost 2 bases; the stretch between them is 14 bases long. For CDR1 and CDR2, the germline V gene lists MNHNS and SASEGT. The sequencing here drew on PBMCs, mostly from graft donor cells, taken 360 days after TCRalphabeta/CD19-depleted stem cell transplant. This sequence originates from a boy under two years old who had a stem cell transplant for SCID, so the T cells may come from the graft donor. The chain joins TRBV6-1 to TRBJ1-1, with TRBD1 tentatively as D gene (5 bases match). CDR3 sequence: CATKGQGNTEAFF. The nucleotide sequence is given as TGTGCCACCAAGGGCCAGGGCAACACTGAAGCTTTCTTT.